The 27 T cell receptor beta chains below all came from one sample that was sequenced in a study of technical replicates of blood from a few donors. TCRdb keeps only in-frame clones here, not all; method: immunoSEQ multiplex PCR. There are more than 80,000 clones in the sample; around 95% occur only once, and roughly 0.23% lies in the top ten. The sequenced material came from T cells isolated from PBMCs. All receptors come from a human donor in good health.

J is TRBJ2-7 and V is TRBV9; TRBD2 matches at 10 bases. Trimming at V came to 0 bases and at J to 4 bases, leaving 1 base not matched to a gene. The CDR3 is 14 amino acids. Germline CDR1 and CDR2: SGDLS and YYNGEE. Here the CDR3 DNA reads TGTGCCAGCAGCGTAGCAGCGGGAGGGTACGAGCAGTACTTC. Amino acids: CASSVAAGGYEQYF.

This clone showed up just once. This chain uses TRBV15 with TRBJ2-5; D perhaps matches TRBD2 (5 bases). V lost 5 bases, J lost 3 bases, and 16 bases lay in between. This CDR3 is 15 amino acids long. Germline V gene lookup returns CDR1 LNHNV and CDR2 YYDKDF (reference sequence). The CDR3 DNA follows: TGTGCCACCAGCCGGGTTAAGGGAGCTAAAGAGACCCAGTACTTC. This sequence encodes CATSRVKGAKETQYF.

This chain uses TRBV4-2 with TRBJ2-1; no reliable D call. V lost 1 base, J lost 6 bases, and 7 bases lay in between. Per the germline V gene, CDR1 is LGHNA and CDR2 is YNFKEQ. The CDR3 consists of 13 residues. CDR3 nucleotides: TGTGCCAGCAGCCAAGCAGGCCCCAATGAGCAGTTCTTC. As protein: CASSQAGPNEQFF.

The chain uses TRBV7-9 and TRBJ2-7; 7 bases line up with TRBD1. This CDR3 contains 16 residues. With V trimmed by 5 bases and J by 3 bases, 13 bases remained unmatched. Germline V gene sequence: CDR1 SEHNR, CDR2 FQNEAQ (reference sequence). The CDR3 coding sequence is TGTGCCAGCAGCCCCTCCCGGACAGGTTTCCTCTACGAGCAGTACTTC. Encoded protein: CASSPSRTGFLYEQYF.

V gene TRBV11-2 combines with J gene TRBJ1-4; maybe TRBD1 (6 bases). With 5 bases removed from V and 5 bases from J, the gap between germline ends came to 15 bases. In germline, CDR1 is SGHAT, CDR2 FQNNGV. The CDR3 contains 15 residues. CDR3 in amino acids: CASSPQAGVNEKLFF. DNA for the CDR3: TGTGCCAGCAGCCCCCAAGCAGGGGTGAATGAAAAACTGTTTTTT.

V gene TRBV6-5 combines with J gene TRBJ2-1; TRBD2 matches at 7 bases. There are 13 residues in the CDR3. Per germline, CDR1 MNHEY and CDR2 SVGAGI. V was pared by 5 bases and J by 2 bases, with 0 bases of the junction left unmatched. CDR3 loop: CASSSGAYNEQFF. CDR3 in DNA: TGTGCCAGCAGTAGCGGGGCCTACAATGAGCAGTTCTTC.

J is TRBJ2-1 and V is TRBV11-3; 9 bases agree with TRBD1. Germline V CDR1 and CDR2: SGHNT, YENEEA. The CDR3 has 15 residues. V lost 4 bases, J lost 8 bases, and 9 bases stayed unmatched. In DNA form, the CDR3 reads TGTGCCAGCAGCTCAACCGGGACAGGGTTTGATGAGCAGTTCTTC. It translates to CASSSTGTGFDEQFF.

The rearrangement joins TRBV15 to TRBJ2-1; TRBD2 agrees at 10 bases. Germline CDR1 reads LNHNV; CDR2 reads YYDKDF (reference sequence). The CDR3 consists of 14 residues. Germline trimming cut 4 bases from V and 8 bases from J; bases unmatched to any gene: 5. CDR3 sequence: CATSTSGSNYEQFF. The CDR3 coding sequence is TGTGCCACCAGCACTAGCGGGAGTAACTATGAGCAGTTCTTC.

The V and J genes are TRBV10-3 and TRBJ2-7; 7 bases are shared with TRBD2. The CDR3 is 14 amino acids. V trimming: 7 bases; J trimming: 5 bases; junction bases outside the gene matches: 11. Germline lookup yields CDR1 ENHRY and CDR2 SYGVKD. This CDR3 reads CAINGGGGIHEQYF. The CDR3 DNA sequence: TGTGCCATCAATGGTGGGGGAGGGATCCACGAGCAGTACTTC.

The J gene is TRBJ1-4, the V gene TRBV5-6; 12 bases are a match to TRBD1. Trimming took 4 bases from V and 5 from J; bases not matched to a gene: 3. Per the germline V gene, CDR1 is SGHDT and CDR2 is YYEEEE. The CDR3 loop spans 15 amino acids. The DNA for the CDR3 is TGTGCCAGCAGCGGCGGGACAGGGGGCAATGAAAAACTGTTTTTT. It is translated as CASSGGTGGNEKLFF.

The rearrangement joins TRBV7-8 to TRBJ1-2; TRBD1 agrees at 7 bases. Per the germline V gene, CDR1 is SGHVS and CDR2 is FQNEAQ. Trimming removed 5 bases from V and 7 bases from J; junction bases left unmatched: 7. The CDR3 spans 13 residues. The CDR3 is CASSTKGAGGYTF. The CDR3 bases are TGTGCCAGCAGCACCAAGGGGGCGGGTGGCTACACCTTC.

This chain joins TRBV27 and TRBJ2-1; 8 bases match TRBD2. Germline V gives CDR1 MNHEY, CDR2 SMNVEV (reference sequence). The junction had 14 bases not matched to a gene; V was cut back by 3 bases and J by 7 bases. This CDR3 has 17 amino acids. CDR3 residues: CASSFGGVGVLRNEQFF. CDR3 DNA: TGTGCCAGCAGTTTCGGGGGGGTGGGGGTCCTTCGGAATGAGCAGTTCTTC.

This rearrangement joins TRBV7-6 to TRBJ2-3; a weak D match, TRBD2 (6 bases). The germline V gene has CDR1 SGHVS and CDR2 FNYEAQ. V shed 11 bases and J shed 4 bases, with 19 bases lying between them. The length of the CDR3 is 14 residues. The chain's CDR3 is CACPGPGEADTQYF. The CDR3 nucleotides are TGTGCCTGCCCAGGGCCGGGAGAGGCAGATACGCAGTATTTT.

The CDR3 region has the DNA TGTGCCAGCAGTTTATTCGGACAGTATAGCAATCAGCCCCAGCATTTT. Residues: CASSLFGQYSNQPQHF. The rearrangement uses TRBV27 and TRBJ1-5; D is perhaps TRBD1 (6 bases). The V and J ends lost 1 base and 0 bases respectively, with 10 bases between them. CDR1 and CDR2 from the germline V gene are MNHEY and SMNVEV (reference sequence). The CDR3 is 16 residues long.

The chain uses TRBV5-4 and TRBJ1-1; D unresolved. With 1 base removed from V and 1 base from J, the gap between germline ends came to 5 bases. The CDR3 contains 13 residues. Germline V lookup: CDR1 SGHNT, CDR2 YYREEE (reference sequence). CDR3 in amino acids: CASSLFKNTEAFF. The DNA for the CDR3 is TGTGCCAGCAGCTTGTTTAAGAACACTGAAGCTTTCTTT. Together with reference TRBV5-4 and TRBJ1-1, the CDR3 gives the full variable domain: ETGVTQSPTHLIKTRGQQVTLRCSSQSGHNTVSWYQQALGQGPQFIFQYYREEENGRGNFPPRFSGLQFPNYSSELNVNALELDDSALYLCASSLFKNTEAFFGQGTRLTVV.

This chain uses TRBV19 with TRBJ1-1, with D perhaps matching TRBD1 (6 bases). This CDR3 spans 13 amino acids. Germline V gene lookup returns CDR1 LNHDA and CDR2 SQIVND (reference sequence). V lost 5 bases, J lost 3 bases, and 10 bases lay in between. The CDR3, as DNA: TGTGCCAGTAGTGGGTGGACAGACACTGAAGCTTTCTTT. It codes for CASSGWTDTEAFF.

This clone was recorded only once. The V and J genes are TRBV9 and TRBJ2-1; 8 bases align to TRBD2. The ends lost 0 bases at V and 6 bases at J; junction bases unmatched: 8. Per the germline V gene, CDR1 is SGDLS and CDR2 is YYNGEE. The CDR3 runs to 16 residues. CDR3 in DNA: TGTGCCAGCAGCGTAGGCAATGTCGGGGGGGGCAATGAGCAGTTCTTC. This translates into CASSVGNVGGGNEQFF. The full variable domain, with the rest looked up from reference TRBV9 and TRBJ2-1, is DSGVTQTPKHLITATGQRVTLRCSPRSGDLSVYWYQQSLDQGLQFLIQYYNGEERAKGNILERFSAQQFPDLHSELNLSSLELGDSALYFCASSVGNVGGGNEQFFGPGTRLTVL.

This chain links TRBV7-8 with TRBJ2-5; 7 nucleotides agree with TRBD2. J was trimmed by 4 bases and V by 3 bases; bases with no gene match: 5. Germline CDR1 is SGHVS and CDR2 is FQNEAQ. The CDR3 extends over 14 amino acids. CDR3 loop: CASSFGGDLETQYF. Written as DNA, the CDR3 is TGTGCCAGCAGCTTTGGGGGGGATTTAGAGACCCAGTACTTC.

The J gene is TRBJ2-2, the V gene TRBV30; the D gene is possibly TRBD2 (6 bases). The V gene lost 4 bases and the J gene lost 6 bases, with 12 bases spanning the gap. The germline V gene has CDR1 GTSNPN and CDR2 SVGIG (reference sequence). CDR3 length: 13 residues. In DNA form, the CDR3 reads TGTGCCTGGAATCAGGAGCGGGCCGGGGAGCTGTTTTTT. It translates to CAWNQERAGELFF. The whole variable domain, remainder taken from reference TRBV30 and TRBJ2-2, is SQTIHQWPATLVQPVGSPLSLECTVEGTSNPNLYWYRQAAGRGLQLLFYSVGIGQISSEVPQNLSASRPQDRQFILSSKKLLLSDSGFYLCAWNQERAGELFFGEGSRLTVL.

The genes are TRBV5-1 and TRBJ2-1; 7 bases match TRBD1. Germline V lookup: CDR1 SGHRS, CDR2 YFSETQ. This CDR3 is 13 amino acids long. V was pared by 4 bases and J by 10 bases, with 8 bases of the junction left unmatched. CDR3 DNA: TGCGCCAGCAGCCGGTCAGGGGGTATCGAGCAGTTCTTC. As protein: CASSRSGGIEQFF.

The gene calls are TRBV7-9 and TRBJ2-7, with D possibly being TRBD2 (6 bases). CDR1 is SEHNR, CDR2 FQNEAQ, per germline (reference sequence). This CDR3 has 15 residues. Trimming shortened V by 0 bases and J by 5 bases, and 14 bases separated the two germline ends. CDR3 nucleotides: TGTGCCAGCAGCTTAGCGGGGCGGGGTACCGACGAGCAGTACTTC. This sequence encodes CASSLAGRGTDEQYF.

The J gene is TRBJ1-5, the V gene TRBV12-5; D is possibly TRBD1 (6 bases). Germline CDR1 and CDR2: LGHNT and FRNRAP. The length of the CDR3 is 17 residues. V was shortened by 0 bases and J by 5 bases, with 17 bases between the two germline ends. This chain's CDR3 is CASGLVLGHPRDQPQHF. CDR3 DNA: TGTGCTAGTGGTTTGGTATTGGGACATCCTAGGGATCAGCCCCAGCATTTT.

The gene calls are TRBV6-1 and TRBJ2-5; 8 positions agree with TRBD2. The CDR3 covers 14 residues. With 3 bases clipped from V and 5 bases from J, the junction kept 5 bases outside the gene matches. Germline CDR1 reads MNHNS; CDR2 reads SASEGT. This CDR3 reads CASSDRGGQETQYF. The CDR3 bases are TGTGCCAGCAGTGATCGGGGGGGGCAGGAGACCCAGTACTTC.

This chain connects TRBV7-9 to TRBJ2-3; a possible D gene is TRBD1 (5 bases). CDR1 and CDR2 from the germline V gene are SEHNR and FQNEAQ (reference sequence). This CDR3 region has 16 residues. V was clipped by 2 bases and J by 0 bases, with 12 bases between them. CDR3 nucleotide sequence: TGTGCCAGCAGCTTAAATCAGGGTCTGAGCACAGATACGCAGTATTTT. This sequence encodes CASSLNQGLSTDTQYF.

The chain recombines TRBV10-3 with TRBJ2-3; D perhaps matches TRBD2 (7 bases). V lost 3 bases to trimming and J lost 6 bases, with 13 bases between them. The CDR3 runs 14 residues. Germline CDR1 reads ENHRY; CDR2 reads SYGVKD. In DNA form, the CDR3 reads TGTGCCATCAGTGACCCGGGCGGGGGCGATACGCAGTATTTT. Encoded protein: CAISDPGGGDTQYF.

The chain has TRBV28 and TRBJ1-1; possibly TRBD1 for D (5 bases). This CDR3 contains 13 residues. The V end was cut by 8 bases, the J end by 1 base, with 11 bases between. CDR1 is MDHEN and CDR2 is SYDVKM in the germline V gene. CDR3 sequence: CASVGGTNTEAFF. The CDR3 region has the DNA TGTGCCAGCGTTGGGGGGACGAACACTGAAGCTTTCTTT.

The CDR3 DNA reads as TGCGCCAGCAGCCAACTTAAAGGGAGACTCGGCCACAATGAGCAGTTCTTC. Its protein product is CASSQLKGRLGHNEQFF. This rearrangement joins TRBV4-1 to TRBJ2-1; D might be TRBD2 (5 bases). CDR3 length: 17 amino acids. The V end lost 2 bases, the J end lost 5 bases, and 19 bases lay between the germline ends. Germline V CDR1 and CDR2: MGHRA, YSYEKL.